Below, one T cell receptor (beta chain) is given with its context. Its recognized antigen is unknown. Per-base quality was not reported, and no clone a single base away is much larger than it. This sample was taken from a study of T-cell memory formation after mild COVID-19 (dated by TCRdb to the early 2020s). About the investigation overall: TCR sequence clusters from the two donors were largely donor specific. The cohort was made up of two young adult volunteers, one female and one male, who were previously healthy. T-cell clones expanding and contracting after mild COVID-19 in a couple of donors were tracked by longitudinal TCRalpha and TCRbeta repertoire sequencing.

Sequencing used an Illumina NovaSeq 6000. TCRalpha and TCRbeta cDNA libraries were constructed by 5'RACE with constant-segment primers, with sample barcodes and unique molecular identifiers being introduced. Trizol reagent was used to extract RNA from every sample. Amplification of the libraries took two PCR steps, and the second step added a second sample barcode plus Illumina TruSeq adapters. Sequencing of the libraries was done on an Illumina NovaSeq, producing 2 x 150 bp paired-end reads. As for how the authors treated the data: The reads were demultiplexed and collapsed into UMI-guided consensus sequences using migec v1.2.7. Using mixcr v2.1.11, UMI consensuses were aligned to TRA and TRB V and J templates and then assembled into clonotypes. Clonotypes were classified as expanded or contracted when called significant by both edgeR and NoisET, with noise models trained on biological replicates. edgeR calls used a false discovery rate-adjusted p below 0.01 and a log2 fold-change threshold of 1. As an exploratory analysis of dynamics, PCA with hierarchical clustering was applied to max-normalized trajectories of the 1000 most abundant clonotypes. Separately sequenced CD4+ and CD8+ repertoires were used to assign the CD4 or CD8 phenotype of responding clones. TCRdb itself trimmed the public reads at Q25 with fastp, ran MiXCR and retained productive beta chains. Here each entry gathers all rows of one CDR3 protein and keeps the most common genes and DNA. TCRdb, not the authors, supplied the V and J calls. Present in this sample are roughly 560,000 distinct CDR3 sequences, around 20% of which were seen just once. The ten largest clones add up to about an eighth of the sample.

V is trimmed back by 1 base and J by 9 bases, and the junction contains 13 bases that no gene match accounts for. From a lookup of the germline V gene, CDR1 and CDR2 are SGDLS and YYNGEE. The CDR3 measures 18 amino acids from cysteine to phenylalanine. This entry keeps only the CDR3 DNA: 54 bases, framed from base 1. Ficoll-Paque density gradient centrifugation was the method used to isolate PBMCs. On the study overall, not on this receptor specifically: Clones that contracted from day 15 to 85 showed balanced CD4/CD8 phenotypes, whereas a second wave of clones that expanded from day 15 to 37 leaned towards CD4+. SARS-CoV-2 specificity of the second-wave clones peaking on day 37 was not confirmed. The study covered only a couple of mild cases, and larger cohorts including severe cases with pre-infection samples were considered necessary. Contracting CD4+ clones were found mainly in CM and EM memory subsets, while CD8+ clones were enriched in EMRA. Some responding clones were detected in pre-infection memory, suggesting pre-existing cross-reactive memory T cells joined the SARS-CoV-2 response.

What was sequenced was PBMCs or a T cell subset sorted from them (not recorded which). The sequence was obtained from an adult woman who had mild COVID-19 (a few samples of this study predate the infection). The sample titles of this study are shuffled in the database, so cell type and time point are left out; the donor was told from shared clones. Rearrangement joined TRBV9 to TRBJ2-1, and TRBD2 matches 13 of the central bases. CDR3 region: CASSVYESGLAGLTEQFF. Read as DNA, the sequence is TGTGCCAGCAGCGTATATGAATCGGGACTAGCGGGACTCACTGAGCAGTTCTTC. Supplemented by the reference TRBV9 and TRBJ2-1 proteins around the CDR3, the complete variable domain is DSGVTQTPKHLITATGQRVTLRCSPRSGDLSVYWYQQSLDQGLQFLIQYYNGEERAKGNILERFSAQQFPDLHSELNLSSLELGDSALYFCASSVYESGLAGLTEQFFGPGTRLTVL.